These 25 T cell receptor beta chains share one sample of origin, sequenced in a study of Graves' ophthalmopathy and Graves' hyperthyroidism. Beta-chain TCR CDR3 regions were amplified from RNA transcripts. First-round RT-PCR employed HTBI primers, with a second-round multiplex PCR after it. Via MiXCR, TCRdb re-called the multiplex PCR reads, giving one row per CDR3 protein. The sample has some 400,000 distinct CDR3 sequences; approximately 20% are singletons. Sequencing was done on a sample of peripheral blood. The source is a woman aged 18-29 years with Graves' ophthalmopathy.

The V and J genes are TRBV27 and TRBJ1-2; D remains ambiguous. Germline V gene data show CDR1 as MNHEY and CDR2 as SMNVEV (reference sequence). This CDR3 spans 13 amino acids. V was shortened by 6 bases and J by 2 bases, with 10 bases between the two germline ends. The CDR3 spells CASRGKPNYGYTF. CDR3 bases: TGTGCCAGCAGGGGTAAACCAAACTATGGCTACACCTTC.

Many counts were recorded for this clonotype. The rearrangement links TRBV6-5 to TRBJ2-7; D not resolved. Germline-derived CDR1 and CDR2 are MNHEY and SVGAGI. CDR3 length equals 13 residues. Trimming took 5 bases from V and 2 from J, leaving 10 bases between them. The CDR3 DNA is TGTGCCAGCAGTACAGCTTTTGCCTACGAGCAGTACTTC. Residues: CASSTAFAYEQYF.

In its sample, this clonotype was seen many times. The chain couples TRBV6-5 to TRBJ1-3; D may be TRBD1 (5 bases). CDR1 is MNHEY, CDR2 SVGAGI, per germline. The CDR3 length is 14 residues. V lost 4 bases to trimming and J lost 4 bases, with 11 bases between them. The CDR3 region is CASSSGSDGNTIYF. The CDR3 DNA is TGTGCCAGCAGTTCAGGGTCTGACGGAAACACCATATATTTT.

The V and J genes are TRBV7-2 and TRBJ1-1; possibly TRBD1 for D (5 bases). The CDR3 is made up of 15 amino acids. Trimming stripped 2 bases from V and 4 bases from J, with 14 bases between. Per the germline V gene, CDR1 is SGHTA and CDR2 is FQGNSA. For the CDR3, the DNA is TGTGCCAGCAGCTTAACCCTAGCGGGGGGCACTGAAGCTTTCTTT. Translating gives CASSLTLAGGTEAFF.

This clonotype came up many times. The rearrangement links TRBV20-1 to TRBJ2-7, with a possible D match to TRBD1 (5 bases). Trimming left V 1 base short and J 3 bases short, with 13 bases between. This CDR3 region has 14 residues. Germline assignment: CDR1 DFQATT and CDR2 SNEGSKA (reference sequence). The CDR3 DNA is TGCAGTGCTAGAGCCTTCAGGGTTTTCTACGAGCAGTACTTC. It translates to CSARAFRVFYEQYF.

This clonotype was counted ten times or more. CDR3 in amino acids: CSVTRILSGEYEQYF. In nucleotides, the CDR3 is TGCAGCGTTACCCGGATCTTAAGTGGGGAGTACGAGCAGTACTTC. The chain recombines TRBV29-1 with TRBJ2-7, with D possibly TRBD2 on 5 matching bases. The CDR3 contains 15 residues. Per the germline V gene, CDR1 is SQVTM and CDR2 is ANQGSEA. Between the trimmed V and J ends, which lost 5 bases and 4 bases, there was a span of 21 bases.

This clonotype appeared many times. The CDR3 protein is CASSRRGMMNTEAFF. The CDR3 region has the DNA TGTGCCAGCAGCCGTAGGGGGATGATGAACACTGAAGCTTTCTTT. The chain uses TRBV7-8 and TRBJ1-1; tentative D call: TRBD1 (6 bases). V lost 5 bases, J lost 0 bases, and 13 bases lay in between. The CDR3 is made up of 15 amino acids. Germline CDR1 reads SGHVS; CDR2 reads FQNEAQ.

This clonotype was detected ten times or more. The chain is built from TRBV29-1 and TRBJ1-1; D ambiguous. Germline V gene sequence: CDR1 SQVTM, CDR2 ANQGSEA. The CDR3 runs 11 residues. V was shortened by 4 bases and J by 7 bases, with 10 bases between the two germline ends. The CDR3 nucleotides are TGCAGCGTTGCAGTAGTGGGTGAAGCTTTCTTT. This encodes CSVAVVGEAFF.

This clonotype was counted at least ten times. This chain joins TRBV10-3 and TRBJ1-1; possibly TRBD1 for D (6 bases). V lost 2 bases and J 1 base, leaving 11 bases between the germline ends. Germline V CDR1 and CDR2: ENHRY, SYGVKD. The CDR3 loop spans 15 amino acids. In DNA, the CDR3 is TGTGCCATCAGTGAGGGGGGGGGCCCGAACACTGAAGCTTTCTTT. This codes for CAISEGGGPNTEAFF.

The chain couples TRBV5-1 to TRBJ2-5, with 7 bases lining up with TRBD2. V gave up 0 bases and J gave up 7 bases; unmatched junction bases: 9. CDR3 length: 15 amino acids. Germline-derived CDR1 and CDR2 are SGHRS and YFSETQ. The CDR3 protein is CASSLGLAVTVTQYF. The DNA of the CDR3 is TGCGCCAGCAGCTTGGGACTAGCAGTGACTGTGACCCAGTACTTC.

The table lists this clonotype with many counts. The chain links TRBV7-9 to TRBJ2-5; D gene unclear. The germline CDR1 and CDR2 sequences are SEHNR and FQNEAQ (reference sequence). Trimming shortened V by 1 base and J by 5 bases, and 8 bases separated the two germline ends. The CDR3 has 13 amino acids. This chain's CDR3 is CASSLGSVETQYF. The CDR3 nucleotides are TGTGCCAGCAGCTTAGGGAGTGTCGAGACCCAGTACTTC.

To note about this clonotype: This may arise from a read error, as a much more abundant clone is one base away. This chain links TRBV12-3 or TRBV12-4 with TRBJ2-1, with 7 nucleotides matching TRBD2. The CDR3 is 17 amino acids. Trimming removed 8 bases from V and 5 bases from J; junction bases left unmatched: 18. The CDR3 coding sequence is TGTGCCAGCCTAAAGAGGGCCGGGACTACGTCCCACAATGAGCAGTTCTTC. It translates to CASLKRAGTTSHNEQFF.

This clonotype has at least ten counts. V usage is TRBV18 and J usage is TRBJ2-7; D unresolved. Trimming took 0 bases from V and 0 from J, leaving 6 bases between them. Germline loops: CDR1 KGHSH, CDR2 LQKENI. CDR3 size: 14 residues. This CDR3 reads CASSPPGTSYEQYF. CDR3 nucleotide sequence: TGTGCCAGCTCACCACCCGGTACCTCCTACGAGCAGTACTTC.

Many counts were recorded for this clonotype. CDR3 nucleotide sequence: TGCAGTGCTAGGTCACTAGCGGGAGCTCCGCAGTACTTC. Its translation: CSARSLAGAPQYF. The chain links TRBV20-1 to TRBJ2-7; 11 bases agree with TRBD2. The V gene end was trimmed by 3 bases and the J gene end by 9 bases; junction bases not matched to a gene: 7. The CDR3 totals 13 residues. In germline, CDR1 is DFQATT, CDR2 SNEGSKA (reference sequence).

There are many counts of this clonotype. This rearrangement joins TRBV4-1 to TRBJ2-7; unclear D gene. V lost 0 bases and J 6 bases, leaving 21 bases between the germline ends. The CDR3 length is 17 residues. Germline loops: CDR1 MGHRA, CDR2 YSYEKL. Here the CDR3 reads CASSQDFIPGPRGEQYF. The DNA of the CDR3 is TGCGCCAGCAGCCAAGATTTCATCCCCGGCCCAAGAGGCGAGCAGTACTTC.

V gene TRBV6-5 combines with J gene TRBJ2-5; possibly TRBD1 for D (6 bases). The V and J ends lost 0 bases and 1 base respectively, with 15 bases between them. Germline CDR1 is MNHEY and CDR2 is SVGAGI. The CDR3 contains 17 residues. Here the CDR3 reads CASSYSTVGDIQETQYF. The CDR3 DNA reads as TGTGCCAGCAGTTACTCGACGGTGGGGGACATCCAAGAGACCCAGTACTTC.

J is TRBJ2-5 and V is TRBV7-8; D possibly corresponds to TRBD1 (5 bases). The germline V gene encodes CDR1 SGHVS and CDR2 FQNEAQ. This CDR3 has 14 amino acids. Trimming removed 3 bases from V and 3 bases from J, with 11 bases in between. CDR3 nucleotide sequence: TGTGCCAGCAGCTTTCGGGTCAGGGAAGAGACCCAGTACTTC. Translating gives CASSFRVREETQYF.

In regard to this clonotype: Compared with germline, one end of the junction differs, possibly owing to a read error. The chain joins TRBV6-2 or TRBV6-3 to TRBJ1-1, with D unclear. Germline V gene data show CDR1 as MNHEY and CDR2 as SVGEGT. The CDR3 is 13 residues long. The CDR3: CASRGLLSTEAFF. The CDR3 nucleotides read TGTGCCAGCAGGGGTCTCTTGAGCACTGAAGCTTTCTTC.

This clonotype showed up many times. The chain couples TRBV7-2 to TRBJ1-3; unclear D gene. The CDR3 is 14 residues long. CDR1 and CDR2 (germline): SGHTA, FQGNSA. The V and J ends lost 3 bases and 1 base respectively, with 7 bases between them. In nucleotides, the CDR3 is TGTGCCAGCAGCTTTGGTCGTTCTGGAAACACCATATATTTT. Translating gives CASSFGRSGNTIYF.

This clonotype has just a few counts. The J gene is TRBJ1-2, the V gene TRBV29-1; D gene unclear. V was clipped by 0 bases and J by 7 bases, with 12 bases between them. Germline loops: CDR1 SQVTM, CDR2 ANQGSEA. The CDR3 extends over 13 amino acids. The CDR3 sequence is CSVEDQGGLGYTF. CDR3 nucleotides: TGCAGCGTTGAAGATCAAGGAGGGCTTGGCTACACCTTC. The full variable domain, in which reference TRBV29-1 and TRBJ1-2 provide the parts outside the CDR3, is SAVISQKPSRDICQRGTSLTIQCQVDSQVTMMFWYRQQPGQSLTLIATANQGSEATYESGFVIDKFPISRPNLTFSTLTVSNMSPEDSSIYLCSVEDQGGLGYTFGSGTRLTVV.

This clonotype was recorded a few times. The rearrangement joins TRBV6-1 to TRBJ2-5; 12 nucleotides line up with TRBD2. Germline CDR1 MNHNS, CDR2 SASEGT. Unmatched junction bases numbered 5, after V lost 4 bases and J lost 2 bases. The CDR3 spans 16 residues. The CDR3 region has the DNA TGTGCCAGCAGTGCGTCTAGCGGGGGGGTTCAAGAGACCCAGTACTTC. As protein: CASSASSGGVQETQYF.

This clonotype was recorded many times. The gene calls are TRBV6-1 and TRBJ1-5; no definite D call. The CDR3 is 12 amino acids. The germline V gene encodes CDR1 MNHNS and CDR2 SASEGT. Trimming removed 3 bases from V and 5 bases from J, with 5 bases in between. The CDR3: CASSEPDQPQHF. Written as DNA, the CDR3 is TGTGCCAGCAGTGAGCCAGATCAGCCCCAGCATTTT.

This clonotype showed up many times. The chain couples TRBV6-1 to TRBJ1-1; D not resolved. The CDR3 loop spans 14 amino acids. Germline assignment: CDR1 MNHNS and CDR2 SASEGT. The V gene lost 5 bases and the J gene lost 6 bases, with 16 bases spanning the gap. The CDR3 is CASSQVGIGAEAFF. The CDR3, as DNA: TGTGCCAGCAGTCAAGTGGGGATTGGGGCTGAAGCTTTCTTT.

This clonotype was counted at least ten times. The V gene is TRBV24-1, the J gene TRBJ1-5; D is undetermined. Looked up from germline, CDR1 is KGHDR and CDR2 is SFDVKD. This CDR3 has 14 residues. Trimming left V 3 bases short and J 5 bases short, with 10 bases between. In nucleotides, the CDR3 is TGTGCCACCAGTGATGGCCTTACCTATCAGCCCCAGCATTTT. Translation: CATSDGLTYQPQHF.

The rearrangement links TRBV6-2 or TRBV6-3 to TRBJ1-1; 8 bases fit TRBD1. The CDR3 is 14 amino acids. J gave up 5 bases and V 7 bases, and 9 bases lay outside the gene matches. Germline lookup yields CDR1 MNHEY and CDR2 SVGEGT. The CDR3 coding sequence is TGTGCCAGCACCTTCACAGGGGGAGGGACTGAAGCTTTCTTT. It translates to CASTFTGGGTEAFF.